This T cell receptor (beta chain) was retrieved from a study of cytomegalovirus exposure and HLA in healthy donors. Study observations and caveats: An assumption of roughly uniform sequencing depth across donors underlay the presence/absence analyses. Researchers counted 164 TCR beta chains as cytomegalovirus-associated. Despite most TCR sequences being rare, some public TCRs occurred in many donors.

The PCR had 60 Vbeta and 13 Jbeta primers. Per the study methods: There were about 80 million unique TCR beta chains by a later count, and some 10 million of them were shared. Sequenced by immunoSEQ multiplex PCR; TCRdb stores in-frame clones only, minus some. V, J and clone size are taken as reported in that table, and D and trimming were inferred from the DNA itself. Among 100,000 to 150,000 clones, around four fifths were seen once, and the ten largest hold approximately 3.8%. To note about this clone: Its antigen is as yet unknown.

Trimming removed 0 bases at V and 4 bases at J, with 8 bases between. CDR1 SGHRS and CDR2 YFSETQ come from the germline V gene. This CDR3 has 13 amino acids. The chain joins TRBV5-1 to TRBJ2-7; D ambiguous. This receptor was obtained from a woman aged 40 to 50 in good health and CMV-seropositive. The source material was PBMCs. Here the CDR3 reads CASSLGAFYEQYF. The CDR3 DNA is TGCGCCAGCAGCTTGGGAGCATTTTACGAGCAGTACTTC.